The 7 T cell receptor beta chains below come from one sample, sequenced in a study of TIL therapy for anti-PD-1-resistant metastatic lung cancer (dated by TCRdb to about 2021). The meaning of the sample's time point label: pre-treatment sample, taken before nivolumab and TIL therapy. Using bias-controlled multiplex PCR with the immunoSEQ v3 hsTCRB kit, the TCR beta CDR3 regions were amplified from genomic DNA. Drawn from immuneACCESS, this table holds only the in-frame rearrangements with V and J called that TCRdb kept. Clones are partly lost; checked studies trace under half to an unresolved V gene and leave the rest unexplained. The sample table shows 35,000 or so clones, and around 70% are seen once. The ten largest clones represent 4.5% to 7% of the sample. The specimen comprised blood, sampled at baseline. Every receptor here comes from a person between 25 and 80 years old with non-small cell lung cancer.

This clone was picked up a small number of times. CDR3 loop: CATSGSLDRFNQPQHF. The CDR3 DNA is TGTGCCACCAGCGGATCCCTGGACAGATTCAATCAGCCCCAGCATTTT. This chain connects TRBV15 to TRBJ1-5; tentative D call: TRBD1 (6 bases). V lost 5 bases to trimming and J lost 3 bases, with 17 bases between them. The V gene's germline CDR1 is LNHNV and CDR2 YYDKDF (reference sequence). There are 16 residues in the CDR3.

V and J are TRBV27 and TRBJ1-6; unclear D gene. The CDR3 covers 18 residues. V lost 3 bases, J lost 2 bases, and 17 bases lay in between. Germline CDR1 and CDR2: MNHEY and SMNVEV (reference sequence). Written as DNA, the CDR3 is TGTGCCAGCAGTTTTGCTACCGCGCTAAGCGCCTATAATTCACCCCTCCACTTT. It yields the protein CASSFATALSAYNSPLHF.

This clone was seen only a few times. V usage is TRBV5-1 and J usage is TRBJ1-5, with unresolved D. V was pared by 5 bases and J by 1 base, with 16 bases between. Germline V CDR1 and CDR2: SGHRS, YFSETQ. This CDR3 has 16 residues. The CDR3 loop reads CASRYSSEGSNQPQHF. CDR3 coding DNA: TGCGCCAGCAGATATTCGAGCGAGGGCAGCAATCAGCCCCAGCATTTT.

This chain connects TRBV29-1 to TRBJ2-5, with 14 positions matching TRBD2. The CDR3 loop spans 14 amino acids. Germline V gives CDR1 SQVTM, CDR2 ANQGSEA. After removal of 5 bases from V and 3 bases from J, the junction contained 2 bases not matched to a gene. The CDR3 loop is CSVWGLAGEETQYF. The DNA for the CDR3 is TGCAGCGTTTGGGGACTAGCGGGAGAAGAGACCCAGTACTTC.

The chain recombines TRBV7-6 with TRBJ2-1, with a tentative D call TRBD2 (5 bases). CDR1 and CDR2 from the germline V gene are SGHVS and FNYEAQ. CDR3 length: 18 amino acids. V shed 1 base and J shed 0 bases, with 16 bases lying between them. The DNA for the CDR3 is TGTGCCAGCAGCTTAGGGGTAGCGCCGCTAAGCTCCTACAATGAGCAGTTCTTC. Translated: CASSLGVAPLSSYNEQFF.

V and J are TRBV7-9 and TRBJ2-7; 11 bases line up with TRBD2. Germline lookup yields CDR1 SEHNR and CDR2 FQNEAQ (reference sequence). The V segment lost 5 bases and the J segment 0 bases; nucleotides outside the gene matches: 15. This CDR3 has 19 residues. The CDR3 DNA reads TGTGCCAGCAGCACGCACATAGGACTAGCGGGCCAGAGCTCCTACGAGCAGTACTTC. It encodes CASSTHIGLAGQSSYEQYF. Complete variable domain (other parts from reference TRBV7-9 and TRBJ2-7): DTGVSQNPRHKITKRGQNVTFRCDPISEHNRLYWYRQTLGQGPEFLTYFQNEAQLEKSRLLSDRFSAERPKGSFSTLEIQRTEQGDSAMYLCASSTHIGLAGQSSYEQYFGPGTRLTVT.

V and J are TRBV5-1 and TRBJ1-1; no definite D call. Germline CDR1 SGHRS, CDR2 YFSETQ. Trimming stripped 2 bases from V and 5 bases from J, with 4 bases between. CDR3 size: 11 residues. The CDR3 nucleotides read TGCGCCAGCAGCTTCGGGACTGAAGCTTTCTTT. This codes for CASSFGTEAFF.